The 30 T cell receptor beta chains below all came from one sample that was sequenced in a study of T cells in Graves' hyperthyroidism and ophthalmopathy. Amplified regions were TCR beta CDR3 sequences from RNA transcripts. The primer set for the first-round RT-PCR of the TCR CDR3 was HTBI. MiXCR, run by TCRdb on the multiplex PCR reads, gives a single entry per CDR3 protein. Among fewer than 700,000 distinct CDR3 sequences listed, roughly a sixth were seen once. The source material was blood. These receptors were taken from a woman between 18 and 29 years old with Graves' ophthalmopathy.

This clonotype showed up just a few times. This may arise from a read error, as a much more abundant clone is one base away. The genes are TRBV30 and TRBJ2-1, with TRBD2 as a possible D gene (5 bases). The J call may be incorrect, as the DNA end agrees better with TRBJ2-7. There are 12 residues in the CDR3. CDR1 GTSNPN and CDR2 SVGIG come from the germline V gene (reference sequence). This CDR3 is CAWSPSGNEQYF. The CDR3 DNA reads TGTGCCTGGAGTCCCAGCGGCAATGAGCAGTACTTC.

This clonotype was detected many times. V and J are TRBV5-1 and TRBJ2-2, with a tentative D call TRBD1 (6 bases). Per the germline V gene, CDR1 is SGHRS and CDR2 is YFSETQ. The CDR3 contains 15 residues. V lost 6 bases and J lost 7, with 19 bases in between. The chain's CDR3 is CASMTGTRPGGELFF. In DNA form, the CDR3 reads TGCGCCAGCATGACCGGGACACGGCCCGGCGGGGAGCTGTTTTTT.

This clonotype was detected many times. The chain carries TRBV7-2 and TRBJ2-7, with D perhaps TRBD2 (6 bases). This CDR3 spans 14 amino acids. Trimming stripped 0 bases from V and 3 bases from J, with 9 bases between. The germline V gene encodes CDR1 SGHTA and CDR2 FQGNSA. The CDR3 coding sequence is TGTGCCAGCAGCTTAGCGGGAGGTTACTACGAGCAGTACTTC. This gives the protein CASSLAGGYYEQYF.

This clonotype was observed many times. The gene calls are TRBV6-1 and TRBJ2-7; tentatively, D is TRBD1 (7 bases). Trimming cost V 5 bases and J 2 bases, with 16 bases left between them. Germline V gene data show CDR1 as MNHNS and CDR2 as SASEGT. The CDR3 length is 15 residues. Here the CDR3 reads CASSFAGQTPYEQYF. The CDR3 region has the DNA TGTGCCAGCAGTTTCGCGGGACAGACCCCCTACGAGCAGTACTTC.

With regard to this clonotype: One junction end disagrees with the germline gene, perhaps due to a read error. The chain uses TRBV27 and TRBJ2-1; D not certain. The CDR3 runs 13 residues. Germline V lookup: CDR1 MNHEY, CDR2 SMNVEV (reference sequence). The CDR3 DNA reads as TGTGCCAGCAGTTTATATAATTACAATGAGCGGTTCTTC. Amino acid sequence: CASSLYNYNERFF.

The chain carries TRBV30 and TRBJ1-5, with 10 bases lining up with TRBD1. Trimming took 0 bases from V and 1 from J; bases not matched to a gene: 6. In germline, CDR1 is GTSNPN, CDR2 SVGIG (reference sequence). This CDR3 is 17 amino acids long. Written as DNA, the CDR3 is TGTGCCTGGAGTGTAGACAGGGGGCGCCTGAGCAATCAGCCCCAGCATTTT. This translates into CAWSVDRGRLSNQPQHF. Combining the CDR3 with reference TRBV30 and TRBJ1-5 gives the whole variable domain SQTIHQWPATLVQPVGSPLSLECTVEGTSNPNLYWYRQAAGRGLQLLFYSVGIGQISSEVPQNLSASRPQDRQFILSSKKLLLSDSGFYLCAWSVDRGRLSNQPQHFGDGTRLSIL.

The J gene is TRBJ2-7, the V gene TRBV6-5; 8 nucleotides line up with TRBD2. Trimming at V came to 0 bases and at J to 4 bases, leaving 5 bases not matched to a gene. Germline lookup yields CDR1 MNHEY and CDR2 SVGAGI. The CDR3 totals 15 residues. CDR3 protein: CASSYSGAGAYEQYF. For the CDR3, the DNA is TGTGCCAGCAGTTACTCAGGAGCGGGAGCATACGAGCAGTACTTC.

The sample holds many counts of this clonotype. CDR3 amino acids: CAWRTRTYGYTF. CDR3 sequence (DNA): TGTGCCTGGAGAACCAGGACGTATGGCTACACCTTC. The V and J genes are TRBV30 and TRBJ1-2; no clear D. This CDR3 is 12 amino acids long. Per germline, CDR1 GTSNPN and CDR2 SVGIG (reference sequence). Trimming removed 3 bases at V and 5 bases at J, with 10 bases between.

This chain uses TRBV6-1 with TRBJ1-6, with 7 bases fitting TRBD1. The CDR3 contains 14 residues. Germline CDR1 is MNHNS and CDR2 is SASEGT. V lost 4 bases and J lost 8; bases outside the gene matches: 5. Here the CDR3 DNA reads TGTGCCAGCAGTGCCCGACAGGGTGATTCACCCCTCCACTTT. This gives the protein CASSARQGDSPLHF.

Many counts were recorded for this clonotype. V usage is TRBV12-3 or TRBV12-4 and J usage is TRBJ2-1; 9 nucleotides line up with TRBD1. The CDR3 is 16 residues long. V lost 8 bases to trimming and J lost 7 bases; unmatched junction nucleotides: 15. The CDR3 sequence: CASLPGRDRVSNEQFF. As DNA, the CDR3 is TGTGCCAGCCTCCCTGGACGGGACAGGGTATCGAATGAGCAGTTCTTC.

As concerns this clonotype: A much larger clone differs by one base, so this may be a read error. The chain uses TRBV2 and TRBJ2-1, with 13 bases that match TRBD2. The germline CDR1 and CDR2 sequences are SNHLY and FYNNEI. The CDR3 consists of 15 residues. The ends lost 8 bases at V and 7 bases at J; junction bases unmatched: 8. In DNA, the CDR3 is TGTGCCAGCGGAAGGACTAGCGGGGGTGGAAATGAGCAGTTCTTC. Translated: CASGRTSGGGNEQFF.

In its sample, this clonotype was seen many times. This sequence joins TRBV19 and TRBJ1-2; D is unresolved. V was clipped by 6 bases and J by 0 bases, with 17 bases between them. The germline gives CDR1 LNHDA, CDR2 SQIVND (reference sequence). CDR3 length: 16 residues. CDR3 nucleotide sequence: TGTGCCAGTAGCCTCAAGTCCCTCTCAGCTAACTATGGCTACACCTTC. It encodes CASSLKSLSANYGYTF.

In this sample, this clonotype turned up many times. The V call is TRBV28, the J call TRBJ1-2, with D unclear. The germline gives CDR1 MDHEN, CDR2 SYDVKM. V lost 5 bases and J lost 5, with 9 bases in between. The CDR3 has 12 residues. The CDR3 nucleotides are TGTGCCAGCAGTCTTCTATCATATGGCTACACCTTC. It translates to CASSLLSYGYTF.

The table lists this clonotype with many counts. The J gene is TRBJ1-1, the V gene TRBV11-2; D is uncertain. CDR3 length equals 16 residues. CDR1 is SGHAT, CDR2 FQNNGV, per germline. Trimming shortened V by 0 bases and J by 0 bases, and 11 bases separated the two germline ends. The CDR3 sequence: CASSLDPEIMNTEAFF. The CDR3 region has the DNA TGTGCCAGCAGCTTAGATCCAGAAATCATGAACACTGAAGCTTTCTTT. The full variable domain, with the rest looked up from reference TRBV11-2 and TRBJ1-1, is EAGVAQSPRYKIIEKRQSVAFWCNPISGHATLYWYQQILGQGPKLLIQFQNNGVVDDSQLPKDRFSAERLKGVDSTLKIQPAKLEDSAVYLCASSLDPEIMNTEAFFGQGTRLTVV.

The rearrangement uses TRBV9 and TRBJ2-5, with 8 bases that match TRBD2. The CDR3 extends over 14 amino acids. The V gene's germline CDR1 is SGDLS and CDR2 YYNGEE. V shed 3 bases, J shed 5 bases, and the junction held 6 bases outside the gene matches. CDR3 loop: CASSGREGRETQYF. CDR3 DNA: TGTGCCAGCAGCGGTCGGGAGGGCCGGGAGACCCAGTACTTC.

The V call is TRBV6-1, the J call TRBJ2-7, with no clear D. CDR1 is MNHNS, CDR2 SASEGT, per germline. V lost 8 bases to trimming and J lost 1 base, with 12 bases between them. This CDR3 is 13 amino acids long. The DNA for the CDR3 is TGTGCCAGCCGCCGGACGGCTTCCTACGAGCAGTACTTC. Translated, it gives CASRRTASYEQYF.

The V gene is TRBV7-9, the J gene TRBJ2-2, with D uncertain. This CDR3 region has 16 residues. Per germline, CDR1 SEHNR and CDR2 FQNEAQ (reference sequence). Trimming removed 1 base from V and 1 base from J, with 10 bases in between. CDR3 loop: CASSLVGSWNTGELFF. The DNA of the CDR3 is TGTGCCAGCAGCTTAGTGGGGTCGTGGAACACCGGGGAGCTGTTTTTT.

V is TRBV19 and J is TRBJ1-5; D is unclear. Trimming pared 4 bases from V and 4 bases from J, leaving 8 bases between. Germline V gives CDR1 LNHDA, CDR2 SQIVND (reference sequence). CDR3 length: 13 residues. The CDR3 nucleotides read TGTGCCAGTAGTACCGACAAGAATCAGCCCCAGCATTTT. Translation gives CASSTDKNQPQHF.

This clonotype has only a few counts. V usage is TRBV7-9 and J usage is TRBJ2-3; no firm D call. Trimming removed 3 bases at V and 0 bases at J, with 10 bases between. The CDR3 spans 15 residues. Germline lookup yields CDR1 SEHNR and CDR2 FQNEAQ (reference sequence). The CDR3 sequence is CASSFGYSSTDTQYF. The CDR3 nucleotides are TGTGCCAGCAGCTTCGGGTACTCTAGCACAGATACGCAGTATTTT.

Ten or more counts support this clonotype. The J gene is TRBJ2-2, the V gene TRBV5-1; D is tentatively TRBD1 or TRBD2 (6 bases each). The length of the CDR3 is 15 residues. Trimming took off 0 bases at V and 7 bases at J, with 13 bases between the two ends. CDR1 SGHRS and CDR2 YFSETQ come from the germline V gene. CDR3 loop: CASSLEFGGHGELFF. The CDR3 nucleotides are TGCGCCAGCAGCTTGGAATTCGGGGGACACGGGGAGCTGTTTTTT.

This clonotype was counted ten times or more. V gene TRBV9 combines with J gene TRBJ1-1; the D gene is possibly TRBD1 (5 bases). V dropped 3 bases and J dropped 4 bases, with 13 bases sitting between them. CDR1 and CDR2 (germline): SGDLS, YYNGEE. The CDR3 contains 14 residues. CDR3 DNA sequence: TGTGCCAGCAGCGCCGACAGAAACCTCACTGAAGCTTTCTTT. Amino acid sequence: CASSADRNLTEAFF. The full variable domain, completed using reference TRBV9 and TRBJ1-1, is DSGVTQTPKHLITATGQRVTLRCSPRSGDLSVYWYQQSLDQGLQFLIQYYNGEERAKGNILERFSAQQFPDLHSELNLSSLELGDSALYFCASSADRNLTEAFFGQGTRLTVV.

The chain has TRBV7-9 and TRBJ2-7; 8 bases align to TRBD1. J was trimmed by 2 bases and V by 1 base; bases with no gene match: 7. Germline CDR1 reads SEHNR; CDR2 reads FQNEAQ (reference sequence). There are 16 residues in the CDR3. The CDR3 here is CASSLVLGQGPYEQYF. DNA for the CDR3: TGTGCCAGCAGCTTAGTTCTCGGACAGGGACCCTACGAGCAGTACTTC.

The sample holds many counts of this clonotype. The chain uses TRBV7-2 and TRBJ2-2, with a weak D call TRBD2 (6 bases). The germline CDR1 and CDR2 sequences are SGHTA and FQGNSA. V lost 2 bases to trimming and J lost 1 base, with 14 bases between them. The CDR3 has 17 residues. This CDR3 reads CASSLNPLSGNTGELFF. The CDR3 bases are TGTGCCAGCAGCTTAAATCCCCTTAGCGGGAACACCGGGGAGCTGTTTTTT.

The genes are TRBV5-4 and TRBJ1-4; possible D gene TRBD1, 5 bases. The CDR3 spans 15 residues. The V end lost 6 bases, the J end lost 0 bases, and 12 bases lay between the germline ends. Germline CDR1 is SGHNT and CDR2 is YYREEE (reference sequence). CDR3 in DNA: TGTGCCAGCACCCGATCAGGGTCAACTAATGAAAAACTGTTTTTT. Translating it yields CASTRSGSTNEKLFF.

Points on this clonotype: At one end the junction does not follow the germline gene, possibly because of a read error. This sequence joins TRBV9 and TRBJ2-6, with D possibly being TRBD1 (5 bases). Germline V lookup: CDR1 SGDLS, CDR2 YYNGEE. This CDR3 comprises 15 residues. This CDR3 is CASSVLGSGASVLTF. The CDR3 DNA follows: TGTGCCAGCAGCGTTTTAGGCTCTGGGGCCAGCGTCCTGACTTTC.

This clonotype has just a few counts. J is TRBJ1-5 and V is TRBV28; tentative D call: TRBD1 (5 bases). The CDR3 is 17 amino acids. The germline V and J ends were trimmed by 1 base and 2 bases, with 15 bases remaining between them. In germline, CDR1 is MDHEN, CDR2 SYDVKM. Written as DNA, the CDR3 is TGTGCCAGCAGTTTATTAAGAATCGGGGCCGGCAATCAGCCCCAGCATTTT. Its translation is CASSLLRIGAGNQPQHF.

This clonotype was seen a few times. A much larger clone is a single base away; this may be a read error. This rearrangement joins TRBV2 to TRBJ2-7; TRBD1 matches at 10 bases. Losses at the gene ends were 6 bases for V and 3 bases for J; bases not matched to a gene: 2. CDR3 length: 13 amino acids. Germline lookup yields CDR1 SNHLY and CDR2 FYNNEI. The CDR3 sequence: CASRRTGGYEQYF. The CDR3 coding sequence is TGTGCCAGCAGACGGACAGGGGGCTACGAGCAGTACTTC.

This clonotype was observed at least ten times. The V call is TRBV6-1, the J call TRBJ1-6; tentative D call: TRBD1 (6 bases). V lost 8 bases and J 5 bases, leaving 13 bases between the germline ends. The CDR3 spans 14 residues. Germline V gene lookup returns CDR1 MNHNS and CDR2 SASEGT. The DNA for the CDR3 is TGTGCCAGCCAACGGACAGAAGATAATTCACCCCTCCACTTT. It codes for CASQRTEDNSPLHF.

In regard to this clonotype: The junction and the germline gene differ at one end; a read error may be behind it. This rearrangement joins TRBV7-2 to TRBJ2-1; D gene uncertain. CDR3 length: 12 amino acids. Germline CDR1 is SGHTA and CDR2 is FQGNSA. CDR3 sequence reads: CVSSPTGNEQFF. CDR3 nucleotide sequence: TGTGTCAGCAGCCCCACGGGCAATGAGCAGTTCTTC.

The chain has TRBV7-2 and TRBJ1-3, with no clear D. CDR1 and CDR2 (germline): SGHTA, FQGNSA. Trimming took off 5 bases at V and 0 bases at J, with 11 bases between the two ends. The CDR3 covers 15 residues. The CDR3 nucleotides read TGTGCCAGCAGCCCTCCGTGGGACTCTGGAAACACCATATATTTT. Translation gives CASSPPWDSGNTIYF.